One sample yielded the 7 T cell receptor beta chains listed below, sequenced in a study of CD8+CD57+ T cells in acquired aplastic anemia (dated by TCRdb to the late 2010s). Expansion of CD8+CD57+ cells had been shown by flow cytometry in the patients chosen for sequencing. This sample was sequenced with an Illumina HiSeq 2000. Profiling of TCR beta VDJ combinations and CDR3 sequences used genomic DNA as the template. TCRdb applied fastp at Q25 and MiXCR to the public reads, then kept only in-frame beta chains. Rows with one shared CDR3 protein collapse into an entry with the most common genes and DNA. A total of 150,000 or so distinct CDR3 sequences appear in this sample, around half of them only once. The ten largest clones represent about 1% of the sample. Sequencing was carried out using sorted CD4+, CD8+, or CD8+CD57+ T cells (not recorded which) from PBMCs. These receptors all stem from a human donor with aplastic anemia.

As concerns this clonotype: One junction end does not reproduce the germline sequence, and a read error may be involved. V is TRBV10-1 and J is TRBJ1-5, with no clear D. The CDR3 loop spans 16 amino acids. Germline V gene data show CDR1 as WNHNN and CDR2 as SYGVQD (reference sequence). The chain's CDR3 is CASSSLTRASNQPRHF. The CDR3 DNA sequence: TGCGCCAGCAGTTCCCTGACGAGGGCCTCCAATCAGCCCCGGCATTTT.

The table lists this clonotype with many counts. The V and J genes are TRBV6-5 and TRBJ2-3, with 7 positions matching TRBD1. J gave up 6 bases and V 6 bases, and 3 bases lay outside the gene matches. The CDR3 covers 12 residues. Per germline, CDR1 MNHEY and CDR2 SVGAGI. The CDR3 reads CASSQQGDTQYF. The CDR3 coding sequence is TGTGCCAGCAGCCAACAGGGGGATACGCAGTATTTT.

The chain links TRBV12-3 or TRBV12-4 to TRBJ1-5; D gene unclear. The CDR3 contains 13 residues. V was pared by 5 bases and J by 7 bases, with 12 bases between. The CDR3, as DNA: TGTGCCAGCAGTCCCTCCTTCGGACAGCCCCAGCATTTT. Protein product: CASSPSFGQPQHF.

The chain combines TRBV20-1 with TRBJ2-5; D is unresolved. Germline V gives CDR1 DFQATT, CDR2 SNEGSKA (reference sequence). V shed 0 bases and J shed 4 bases, with 18 bases lying between them. This CDR3 has 16 amino acids. CDR3 nucleotide sequence: TGCAGTGCTAGAGATTTAGGCCGGGCGGCGTTAGAGACCCAGTACTTC. Translating gives CSARDLGRAALETQYF.

The table lists this clonotype with a few counts. Since no conserved phenylalanine or tryptophan closes the CDR3, a read error is the likely cause. Because the CDR3's place on the DNA is in doubt, the DNA is left out and the CDR3 is given as listed by TCRdb. V gene TRBV2 combines with J gene TRBJ1-2. Inclusive of both ends, the CDR3 amounts to 13 amino acids. Per germline, CDR1 SNHLY and CDR2 FYNNEI. The CDR3 loop reads CASSKSEGFGCTL.

As regards this clonotype: This CDR3 fails to terminate in the conserved phenylalanine or tryptophan, so it likely reflects a read error. The chain is built from TRBV27 and TRBJ2-3; D not resolved. The CDR3 runs to 15 residues. Germline CDR1 reads MNHEY; CDR2 reads SMNVEV (reference sequence). V was clipped by 8 bases and J by 0 bases, with 15 bases between them. The CDR3 sequence: CASSEGSFSTDTQYS. The CDR3 DNA sequence: TGTGCCAGCTCCGAAGGTTCTTTTAGCACAGATACGCAGTATTCT.

This clonotype rates as medium-sized. The CDR3 bases are TGTGCCACCAGCAGAGTTTTGTATTCACCCCTCCACTTT. Amino acid sequence: CATSRVLYSPLHF. The rearrangement links TRBV15 to TRBJ1-6, with unresolved D. The CDR3 consists of 13 residues. V was trimmed by 1 base and J by 8 bases, leaving 6 bases between them. CDR1 is LNHNV, CDR2 YYDKDF, per germline (reference sequence).